This TCR beta chain stems from a study of PD-1 blockade in classical Hodgkin lymphoma. Noted time point: newly diagnosed, previously untreated cHL patient sample. Magnetic negative selection isolated CD8+ T cells from thawed PBMCs. Libraries were prepared by immunoSEQ multiplex PCR; TCRdb keeps only in-frame clonotypes and omits some of them. The sample contains 21,000 or so clones, 85% to 90% of which appear only once. Trimming removed 4 bases from V and 6 bases from J, with 12 bases in between. The CDR3 sequence is 12 residues long. Germline assignment: CDR1 GTSNPN and CDR2 SVGIG (reference sequence).

The material sequenced was CD8+ T cells from blood. The chain carries TRBV30 and TRBJ1-1; D is ambiguous. The TCR comes from a human donor with classical Hodgkin lymphoma. CDR3 in DNA: TGTGCCTGGAACATTCTTAGCTCTGAAGCTTTCTTT. As protein: CAWNILSSEAFF.